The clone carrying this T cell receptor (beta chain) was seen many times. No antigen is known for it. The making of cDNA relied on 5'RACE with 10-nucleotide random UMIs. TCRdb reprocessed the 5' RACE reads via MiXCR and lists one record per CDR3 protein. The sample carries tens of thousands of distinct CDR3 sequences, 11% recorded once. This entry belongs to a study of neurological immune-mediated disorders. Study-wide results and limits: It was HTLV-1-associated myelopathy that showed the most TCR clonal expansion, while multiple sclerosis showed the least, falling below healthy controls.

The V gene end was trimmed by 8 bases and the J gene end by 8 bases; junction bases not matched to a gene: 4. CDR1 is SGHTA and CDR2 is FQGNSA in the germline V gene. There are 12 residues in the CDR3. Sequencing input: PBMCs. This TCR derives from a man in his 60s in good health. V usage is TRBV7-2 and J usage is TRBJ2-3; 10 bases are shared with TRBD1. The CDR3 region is CASERDRGTQYF. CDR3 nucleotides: TGTGCCAGCGAACGGGACAGGGGTACGCAGTATTTT.